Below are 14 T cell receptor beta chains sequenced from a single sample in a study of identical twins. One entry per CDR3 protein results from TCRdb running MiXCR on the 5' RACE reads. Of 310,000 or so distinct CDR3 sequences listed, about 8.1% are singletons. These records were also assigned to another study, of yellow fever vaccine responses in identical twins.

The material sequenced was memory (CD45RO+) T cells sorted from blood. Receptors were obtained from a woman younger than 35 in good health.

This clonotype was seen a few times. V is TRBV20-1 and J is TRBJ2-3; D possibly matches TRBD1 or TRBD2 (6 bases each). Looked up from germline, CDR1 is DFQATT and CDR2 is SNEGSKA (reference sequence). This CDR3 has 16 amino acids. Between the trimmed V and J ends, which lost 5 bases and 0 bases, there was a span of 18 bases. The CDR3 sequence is CSAPSNPGASTDTQYF. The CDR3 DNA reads TGCAGTGCTCCCTCGAATCCGGGGGCTAGCACAGATACGCAGTATTTT.

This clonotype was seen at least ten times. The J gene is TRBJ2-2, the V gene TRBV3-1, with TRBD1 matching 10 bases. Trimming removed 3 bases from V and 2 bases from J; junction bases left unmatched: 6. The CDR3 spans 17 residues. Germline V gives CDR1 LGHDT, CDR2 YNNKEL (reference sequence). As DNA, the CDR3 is TGTGCCAGCAGCCAGGTCGACAGGGGGCTAAACACCGGGGAGCTGTTTTTT. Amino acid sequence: CASSQVDRGLNTGELFF.

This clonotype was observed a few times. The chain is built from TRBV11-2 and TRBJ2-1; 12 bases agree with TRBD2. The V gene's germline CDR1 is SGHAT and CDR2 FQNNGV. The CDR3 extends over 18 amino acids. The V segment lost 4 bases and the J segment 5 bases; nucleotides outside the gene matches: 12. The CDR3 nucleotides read TGTGCCAGCAGCTCACTAGCGGGAGGACCCCCCACACACAATGAGCAGTTCTTC. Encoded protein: CASSSLAGGPPTHNEQFF.

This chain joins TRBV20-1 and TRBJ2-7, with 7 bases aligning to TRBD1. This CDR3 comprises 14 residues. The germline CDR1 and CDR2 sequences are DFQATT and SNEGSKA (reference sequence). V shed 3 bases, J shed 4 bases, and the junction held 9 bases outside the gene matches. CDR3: CSASWGQRGYEQYF. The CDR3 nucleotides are TGCAGTGCTAGTTGGGGACAGCGAGGATACGAGCAGTACTTC.

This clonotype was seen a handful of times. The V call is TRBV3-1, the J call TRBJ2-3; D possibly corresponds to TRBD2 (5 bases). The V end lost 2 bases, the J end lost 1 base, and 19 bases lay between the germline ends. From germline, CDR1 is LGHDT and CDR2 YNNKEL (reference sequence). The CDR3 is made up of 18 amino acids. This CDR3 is CASSQNSVFWGGTDTQYF. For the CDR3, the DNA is TGTGCCAGCAGCCAAAATTCGGTTTTCTGGGGAGGCACAGATACGCAGTATTTT.

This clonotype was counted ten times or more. CDR3 protein: CASRDPDTQYF. DNA for the CDR3: TGCGCCAGCAGGGACCCAGATACGCAGTATTTT. This chain uses TRBV10-2 with TRBJ2-3; unclear D gene. CDR1 is WSHSY and CDR2 is SAAADI in the germline V gene. The CDR3 spans 11 residues. V dropped 6 bases and J dropped 4 bases, with 5 bases sitting between them.

In DNA, the CDR3 is TGTGCCAGCAGTCCCATTCTAGGGGAGACCCAGTACTTC. Protein sequence: CASSPILGETQYF. The chain carries TRBV9 and TRBJ2-5; D gene unclear. This CDR3 is 13 amino acids long. Germline V gene lookup returns CDR1 SGDLS and CDR2 YYNGEE. V was clipped by 5 bases and J by 5 bases, with 13 bases between them.

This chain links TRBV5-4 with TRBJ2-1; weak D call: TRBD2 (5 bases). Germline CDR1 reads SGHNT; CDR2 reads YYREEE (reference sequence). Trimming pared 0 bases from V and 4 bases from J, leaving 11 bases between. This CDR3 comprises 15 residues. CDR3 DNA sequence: TGTGCCAGCAGCTTGGGTGGGAGCCATTACAATGAGCAGTTCTTC. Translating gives CASSLGGSHYNEQFF.

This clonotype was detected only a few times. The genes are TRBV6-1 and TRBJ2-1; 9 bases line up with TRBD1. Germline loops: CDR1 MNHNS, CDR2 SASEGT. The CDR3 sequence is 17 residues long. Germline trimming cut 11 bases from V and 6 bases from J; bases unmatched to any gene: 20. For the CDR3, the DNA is TGTGCCGCCAGCGAAACGATAACAGGGGGCATGAGCAATGAGCAGTTCTTC. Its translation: CAASETITGGMSNEQFF.

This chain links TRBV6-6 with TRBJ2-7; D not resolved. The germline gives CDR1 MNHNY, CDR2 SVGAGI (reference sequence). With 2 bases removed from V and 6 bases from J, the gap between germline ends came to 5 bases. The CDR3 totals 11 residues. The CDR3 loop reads CASSYQFEQYF. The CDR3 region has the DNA TGTGCCAGCAGTTACCAGTTCGAGCAGTACTTC.

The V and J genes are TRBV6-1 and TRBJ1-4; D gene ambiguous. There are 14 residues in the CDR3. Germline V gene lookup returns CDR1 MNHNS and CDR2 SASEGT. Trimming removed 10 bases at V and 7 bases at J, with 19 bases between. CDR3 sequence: CATSTGVVGEKLFF. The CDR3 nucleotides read TGTGCCACCTCTACCGGAGTAGTCGGTGAAAAACTGTTTTTT.

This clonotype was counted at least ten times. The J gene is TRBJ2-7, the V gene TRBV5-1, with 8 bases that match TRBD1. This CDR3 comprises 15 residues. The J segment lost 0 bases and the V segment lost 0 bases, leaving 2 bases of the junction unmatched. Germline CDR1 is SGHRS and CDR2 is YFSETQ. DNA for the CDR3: TGCGCCAGCAGCTTGGGACAGGGGAGCTCCTACGAGCAGTACTTC. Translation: CASSLGQGSSYEQYF.

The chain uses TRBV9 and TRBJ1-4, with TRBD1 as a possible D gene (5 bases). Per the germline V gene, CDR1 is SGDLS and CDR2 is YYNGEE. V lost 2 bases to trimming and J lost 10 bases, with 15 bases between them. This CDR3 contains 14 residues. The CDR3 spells CASSVGQTPSKLFF. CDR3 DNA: TGTGCCAGCAGCGTCGGACAAACCCCTTCAAAACTGTTTTTT.

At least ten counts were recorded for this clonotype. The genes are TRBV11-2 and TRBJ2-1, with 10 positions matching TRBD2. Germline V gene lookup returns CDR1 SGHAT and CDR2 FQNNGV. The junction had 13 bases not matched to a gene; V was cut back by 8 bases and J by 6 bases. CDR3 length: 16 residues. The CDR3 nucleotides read TGTGCCAGCTACGGCTTGGGGCTAGCGGGAGCCAATGAGCAGTTCTTC. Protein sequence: CASYGLGLAGANEQFF.